The rows below give T cell receptor beta chains drawn from one sample of a study of shared clonotypes between healthy human individuals. Produced via immunoSEQ multiplex PCR; TCRdb's table is partial and in-frame only. The top ten hold under 15% of the sample, which has about 530,000 clones, over 60% seen once. The sequenced material came from PBMCs. Receptor source: a woman in her thirties or forties in good health. Some clones in this sample may be carry-over from other donors' samples. Each CDR3 is given with its conserved first and last residue. The D gene is left open where the match is weak. The size entry is marked missing in some rows and otherwise reads once, few, many or a size class.

>TRBD1|few|TRBJ1-5|TRBV6-1
TGTGCCAGCAGTGATATGGGACAGGTCTTTGAGCCCCAGCATTTT
CASSDMGQVFEPQHF
>NA|NA|TRBJ1-5|TRBV19
TGTGCCAGTAGTATTAACGGGAATCAGCCCCAGCATTTT
CASSINGNQPQHF
>NA|NA|TRBJ1-1|TRBV7-2
TGTGCCAGCAGCCCGTCGGGGGGGGTACCGAACACTGAAGCTTTCTTT
CASSPSGGVPNTEAFF
>NA|NA|TRBJ1-6|TRBV28
TGTGCCAGCAGTTCGGACTTGATTGCTTCACCCCTCCACTTT
CASSSDLIASPLHF
>NA|NA|TRBJ2-5|TRBV2
TGTGCCAGCAGCAGCGAGCGGGAAGAGACCCAGTACTTC
CASSSEREETQYF
>TRBD1|NA|TRBJ1-2|TRBV10-2
TGCGCCAGCAAGGACAGGGCTACTAACTATGGCTACACCTTC
CASKDRATNYGYTF
>TRBD2|NA|TRBJ2-7|TRBV7-2
TGTGCCAGCAGCTTAGAGGCTAGCGGGAGGATCACTCGGTGGCAGTACTTC
CASSLEASGRITRWQYF
>NA|NA|TRBJ2-6|TRBV6-5
TGTGCCAGCAGCAACAAGGGTGCCAACGTCCTGACTTTC
CASSNKGANVLTF
>TRBD2|NA|TRBJ2-5|TRBV30
TGTGCCTGCACCAAACTAGCGGGCGGGCAGACCCAGTACTTC
CACTKLAGGQTQYF
>TRBD1|NA|TRBJ1-3|TRBV6-6
TGTGCCAGCCTCAACCAGGGGGCTTCTGGAAACACCATATATTTT
CASLNQGASGNTIYF
>TRBD2|NA|TRBJ2-1|TRBV5-1
TGCGCCAGCAGCTTGATAGCGGGAGGGGCTACCTACAATGAGCAGTTCTTC
CASSLIAGGATYNEQFF
>NA|NA|TRBJ2-5|TRBV21-1
TGTGCCAGCAGCAAAGACCGAGTAGGGTTCCAAGAGACCCAGTACTTC
CASSKDRVGFQETQYF
>NA|NA|TRBJ1-2|TRBV7-3
TGTGCCAGCAGCTTAAGGTACACCGGGTTTATGGACTATGGCTACACCTTC
CASSLRYTGFMDYGYTF
>TRBD2|NA|TRBJ2-3|TRBV10-3
TGTGCCATCAGTCATCGGGAGGACCCCACAGATACGCAGTATTTT
CAISHREDPTDTQYF
>NA|few|TRBJ1-2|TRBV7-9
TGTGCCAGCAGCTTCTCCTATGGGGGCTACACCTTC
CASSFSYGGYTF
>TRBD2|NA|TRBJ2-3|TRBV11-1
TGTGCCAGCAGCCCGGGACTAGCGGGAGGGCCGGGTACGCAGTATTTT
CASSPGLAGGPGTQYF
>NA|NA|TRBJ1-2|TRBV28
TGTGCCAGCAGTTTACCAGGGAGCTATGGCTACACCTTC
CASSLPGSYGYTF
>NA|NA|TRBJ1-3|TRBV9
TGTGCCAGCAGCAACCAGGGGACGGGGGGAAACACCATATATTTT
CASSNQGTGGNTIYF
>NA|NA|TRBJ1-2|TRBV28
TGTGCAATTGGGGGTACAGGGTTAAACTATGGCTACACCTTC
CAIGGTGLNYGYTF
>TRBD2|NA|TRBJ2-1|TRBV19
TGTGCCAGTAGTATCCGGACTAGCAGGTACAATGAGCAGTTCTTC
CASSIRTSRYNEQFF
>TRBD2|NA|TRBJ2-3|TRBV4-2
TGTGCCAGCAGCCAAGAGGGAGCTAGCGGGAGGGCCGGATCAGATACGCAGTATTTT
CASSQEGASGRAGSDTQYF
>NA|NA|TRBJ2-3|TRBV28
TGTGCCAGCAAGGATAGTCGGGATACGCAGTATTTT
CASKDSRDTQYF
>NA|once|TRBJ1-2|TRBV28
TGTGCCAGCAGTGCCAGAAACTTGGGTGGGCGCCTGCGCTATGGCTACACCTTC
CASSARNLGGRLRYGYTF
>TRBD2|once|TRBJ2-1|TRBV27
TGTGCCAGCAGTTCGAGCGGGAGCTCCTACAATGAGCAGTTCTTC
CASSSSGSSYNEQFF
>TRBD2|once|TRBJ2-1|TRBV29-1
TGCAGCGTTGGGGGCGGGAGGAGGAATGAGCAGTTCTTC
CSVGGGRRNEQFF
>NA|NA|TRBJ2-5|TRBV7-6
TGTGCCAGCAGCTTAGATCCGGCAGGGGCAGAGACCCAGTACTTC
CASSLDPAGAETQYF
>NA|NA|TRBJ2-7|TRBV5-4
TGTGCCAGCAGCTTGGGCGGACGGCCCTCCTACGAGCAGTACTTC
CASSLGGRPSYEQYF
>NA|many|TRBJ1-2|TRBV6-1
TGTGCCAGCAGTGAAGCGGCAGGAGGTAACTATGGCTACACCTTC
CASSEAAGGNYGYTF
>NA|NA|TRBJ1-2|TRBV6-1
TGTGCCAGCAGTGAATACAATAACTATGGCTACACCTTC
CASSEYNNYGYTF
>NA|NA|TRBJ2-7|TRBV5-3
TGTGCCAGCAGTTTCCTCCGCTACTCACCCTACGAGCAGTACTTC
CASSFLRYSPYEQYF